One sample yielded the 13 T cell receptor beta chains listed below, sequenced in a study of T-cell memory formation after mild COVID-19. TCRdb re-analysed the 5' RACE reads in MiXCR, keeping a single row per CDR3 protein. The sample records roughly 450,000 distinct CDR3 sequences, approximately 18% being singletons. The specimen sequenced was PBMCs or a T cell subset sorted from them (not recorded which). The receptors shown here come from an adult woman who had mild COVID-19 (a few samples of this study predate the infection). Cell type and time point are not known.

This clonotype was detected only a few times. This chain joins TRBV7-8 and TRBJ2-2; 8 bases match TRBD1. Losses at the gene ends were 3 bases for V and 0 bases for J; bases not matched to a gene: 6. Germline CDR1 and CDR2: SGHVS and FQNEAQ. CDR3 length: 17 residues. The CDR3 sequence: CASSFGSTGANTGELFF. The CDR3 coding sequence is TGTGCCAGCAGCTTCGGATCGACAGGGGCGAACACCGGGGAGCTGTTTTTT.

The CDR3 loop reads CASSRTSEAYEQYF. The DNA for the CDR3 is TGTGCCAGCAGCCGGACTAGCGAGGCCTACGAGCAGTACTTC. The rearrangement links TRBV11-2 to TRBJ2-7; 9 nucleotides match TRBD2. CDR1 and CDR2 (germline): SGHAT, FQNNGV. The CDR3 has 14 amino acids. V lost 5 bases to trimming and J lost 2 bases; unmatched junction nucleotides: 4.

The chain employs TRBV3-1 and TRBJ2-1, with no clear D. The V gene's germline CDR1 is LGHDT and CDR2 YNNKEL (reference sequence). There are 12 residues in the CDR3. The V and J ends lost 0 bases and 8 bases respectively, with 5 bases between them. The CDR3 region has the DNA TGTGCCAGCAGCCAAGAGGGTGATGAGCAGTTCTTC. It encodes CASSQEGDEQFF.

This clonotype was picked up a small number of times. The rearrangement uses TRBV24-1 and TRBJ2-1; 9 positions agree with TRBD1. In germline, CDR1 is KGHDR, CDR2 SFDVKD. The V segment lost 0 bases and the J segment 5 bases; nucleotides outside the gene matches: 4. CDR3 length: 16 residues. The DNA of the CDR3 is TGTGCCACCAGTGATTTGCGGACAGGGGTCAACAATGAGCAGTTCTTC. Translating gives CATSDLRTGVNNEQFF.

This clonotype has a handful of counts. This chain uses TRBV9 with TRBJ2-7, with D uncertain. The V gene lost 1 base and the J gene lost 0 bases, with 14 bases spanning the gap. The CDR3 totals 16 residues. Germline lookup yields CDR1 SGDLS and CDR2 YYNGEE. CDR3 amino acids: CASSVMATGSSYEQYF. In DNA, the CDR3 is TGTGCCAGCAGCGTAATGGCAACCGGAAGCTCCTACGAGCAGTACTTC.

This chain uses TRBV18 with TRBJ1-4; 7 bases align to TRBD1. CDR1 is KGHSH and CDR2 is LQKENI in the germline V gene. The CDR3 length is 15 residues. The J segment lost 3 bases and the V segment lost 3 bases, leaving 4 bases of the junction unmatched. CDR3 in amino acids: CASSPARGSNEKLFF. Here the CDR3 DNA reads TGTGCCAGCTCACCTGCCAGGGGGTCTAATGAAAAACTGTTTTTT. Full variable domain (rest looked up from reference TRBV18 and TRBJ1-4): NAGVMQNPRHLVRRRGQEARLRCSPMKGHSHVYWYRQLPEEGLKFMVYLQKENIIDESGMPKERFSAEFPKEGPSILRIQQVVRGDSAAYFCASSPARGSNEKLFFGSGTQLSVL.

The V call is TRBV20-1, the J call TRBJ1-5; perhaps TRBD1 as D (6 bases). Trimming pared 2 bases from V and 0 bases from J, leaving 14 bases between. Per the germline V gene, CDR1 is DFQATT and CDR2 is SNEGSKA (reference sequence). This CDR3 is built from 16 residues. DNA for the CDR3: TGCAGTGCTAGAAGGGAAGGGGGATTTAGCAATCAGCCCCAGCATTTT. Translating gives CSARREGGFSNQPQHF.

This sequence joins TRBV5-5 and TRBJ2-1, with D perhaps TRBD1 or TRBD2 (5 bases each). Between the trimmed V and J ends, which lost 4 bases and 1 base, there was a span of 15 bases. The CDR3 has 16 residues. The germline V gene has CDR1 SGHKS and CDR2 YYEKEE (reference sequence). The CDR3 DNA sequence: TGTGCCAGCAGCCTCGACCGGGACCTTTCCTACAATGAGCAGTTCTTC. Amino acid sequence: CASSLDRDLSYNEQFF.

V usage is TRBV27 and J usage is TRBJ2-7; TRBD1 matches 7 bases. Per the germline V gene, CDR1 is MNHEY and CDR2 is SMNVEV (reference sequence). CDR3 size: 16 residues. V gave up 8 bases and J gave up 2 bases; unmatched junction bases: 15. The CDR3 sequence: CASGRDLTGPTYEQYF. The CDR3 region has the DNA TGTGCCAGCGGCAGGGATTTGACAGGGCCTACCTACGAGCAGTACTTC.

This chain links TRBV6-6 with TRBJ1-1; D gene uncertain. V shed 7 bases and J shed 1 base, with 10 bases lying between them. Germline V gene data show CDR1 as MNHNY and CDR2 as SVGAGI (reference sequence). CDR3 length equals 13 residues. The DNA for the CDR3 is TGTGCCAGCACCTCGAAAGAGAACACTGAAGCTTTCTTT. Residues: CASTSKENTEAFF.

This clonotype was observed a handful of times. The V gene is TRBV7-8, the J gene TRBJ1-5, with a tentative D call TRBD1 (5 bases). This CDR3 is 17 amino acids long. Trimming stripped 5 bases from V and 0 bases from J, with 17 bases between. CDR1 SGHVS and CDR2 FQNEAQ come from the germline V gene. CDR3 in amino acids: CASSNARQIYSNQPQHF. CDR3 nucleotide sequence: TGTGCCAGCAGCAACGCCCGACAGATCTATAGCAATCAGCCCCAGCATTTT.

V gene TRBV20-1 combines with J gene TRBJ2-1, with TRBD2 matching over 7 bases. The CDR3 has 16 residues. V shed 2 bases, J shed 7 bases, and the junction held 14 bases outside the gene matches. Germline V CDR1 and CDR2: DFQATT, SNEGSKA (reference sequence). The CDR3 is CSARPWEAGEGNEQFF. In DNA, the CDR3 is TGCAGTGCTAGACCTTGGGAGGCGGGAGAAGGAAATGAGCAGTTCTTC.

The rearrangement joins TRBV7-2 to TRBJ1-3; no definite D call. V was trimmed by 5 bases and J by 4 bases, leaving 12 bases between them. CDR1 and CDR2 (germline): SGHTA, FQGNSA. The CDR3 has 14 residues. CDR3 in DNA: TGTGCCAGCAGCAAAGAGGCAGGAGGAAACACCATATATTTT. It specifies CASSKEAGGNTIYF.